This T cell receptor beta chain was observed in a study of T-cell memory formation after mild COVID-19. Looking at the study overall: Clustering of TCRs was largely donor specific.

This clonotype was counted only a few times. Its target is unknown. Study outcomes and limitations: CD4/CD8 balance held among clones contracting day 15 to 85, and later expanders leaned CD4+.

Each CDR3 protein is one row after TCRdb ran MiXCR on the 5' RACE reads. The sample lists some 97,000 distinct CDR3 sequences; roughly 10% were seen once. The J segment lost 1 base and the V segment lost 0 bases, leaving 6 bases of the junction unmatched. CDR1 and CDR2 (germline): SQVTM, ANQGSEA. The CDR3 contains 16 residues. Sample: PBMCs or a T cell subset sorted from them (not recorded which). The receptor comes from a man aged 18 to 29 who had mild COVID-19 (a few samples of this study predate the infection). Cell type and time point are not known. This chain links TRBV29-1 with TRBJ2-4, with 7 bases lining up with TRBD1. As DNA, the CDR3 is TGCAGCGTTGAAGACCTGACAGGGATGGCCAAAAACATTCAGTACTTC. Residues: CSVEDLTGMAKNIQYF. Full variable domain (outside the CDR3, taken from reference TRBV29-1 and TRBJ2-4): SAVISQKPSRDICQRGTSLTIQCQVDSQVTMMFWYRQQPGQSLTLIATANQGSEATYESGFVIDKFPISRPNLTFSTLTVSNMSPEDSSIYLCSVEDLTGMAKNIQYFGAGTRLSVL.